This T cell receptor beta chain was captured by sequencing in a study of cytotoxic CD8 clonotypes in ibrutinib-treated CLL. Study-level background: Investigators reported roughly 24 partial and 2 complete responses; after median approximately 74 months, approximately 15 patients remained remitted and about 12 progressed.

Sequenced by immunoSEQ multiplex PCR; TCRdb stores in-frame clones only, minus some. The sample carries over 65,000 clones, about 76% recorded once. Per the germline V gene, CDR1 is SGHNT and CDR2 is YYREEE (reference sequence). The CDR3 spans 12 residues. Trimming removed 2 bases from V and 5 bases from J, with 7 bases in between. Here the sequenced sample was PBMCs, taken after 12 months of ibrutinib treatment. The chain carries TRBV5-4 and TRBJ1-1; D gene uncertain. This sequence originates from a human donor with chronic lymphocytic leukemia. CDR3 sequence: CASSFGRTEAFF. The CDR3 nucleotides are TGTGCCAGCAGCTTTGGGCGGACTGAAGCTTTCTTT.